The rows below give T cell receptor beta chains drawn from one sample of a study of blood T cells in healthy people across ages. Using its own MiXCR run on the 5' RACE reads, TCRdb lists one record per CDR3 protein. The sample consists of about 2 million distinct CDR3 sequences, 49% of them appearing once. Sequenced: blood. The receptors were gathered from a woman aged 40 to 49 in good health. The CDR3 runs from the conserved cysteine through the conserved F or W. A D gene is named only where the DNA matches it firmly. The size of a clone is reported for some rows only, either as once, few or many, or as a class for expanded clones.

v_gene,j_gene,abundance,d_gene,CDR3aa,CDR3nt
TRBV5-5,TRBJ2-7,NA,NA,CASSRRGGADNEQYF,TGTGCCAGCAGCCGGAGGGGTGGTGCCGACAATGAGCAGTACTTC
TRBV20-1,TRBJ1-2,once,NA,CSARPSGLRLYGGYTF,TGCAGTGCTAGACCCTCCGGGCTACGATTGTATGGGGGCTACACCTTC
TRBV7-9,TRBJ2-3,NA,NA,CASSFDRSTDAQYF,TGTGCCAGCAGCTTTGACAGGAGTACAGATGCGCAGTATTTT
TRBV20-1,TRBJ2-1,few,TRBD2,CSGTSGPYNEQFF,TGCAGTGGGACTAGCGGGCCCTACAATGAGCAGTTCTTC
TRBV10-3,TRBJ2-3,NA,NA,CSISEGGTHSSTDTQYF,TGTTCCATCAGTGAGGGCGGGACACATTCTAGCACAGATACGCAGTATTTT
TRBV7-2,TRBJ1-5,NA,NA,CASSLKGSGNQPQHF,TGTGCCAGCAGCTTAAAGGGGTCGGGCAATCAGCCCCAGCATTTT
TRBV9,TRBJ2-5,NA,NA,CASSTPHGRGTDQETQYF,TGTGCCAGCAGCACACCCCATGGGCGGGGCACGGACCAAGAGACCCAGTACTTC
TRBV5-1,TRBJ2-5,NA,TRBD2,CASSIAGENQETQYF,TGCGCCAGCAGCATAGCGGGGGAGAATCAAGAGACCCAGTACTTC
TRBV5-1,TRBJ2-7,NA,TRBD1,CASSYGQGRNEQYF,TGCGCCAGCAGTTACGGACAGGGGAGGAACGAGCAGTACTTC
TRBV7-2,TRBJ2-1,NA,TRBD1,CASSLGQWDEQFF,TGTGCCAGCAGCTTGGGACAGTGGGATGAGCAGTTCTTC
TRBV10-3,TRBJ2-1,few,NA,CATWGDNEQFF,TGTGCCACCTGGGGGGACAATGAGCAGTTCTTC
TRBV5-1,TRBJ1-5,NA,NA,CASRDDSNQPQHF,TGCGCCAGCCGGGACGATAGCAATCAGCCCCAGCATTTT
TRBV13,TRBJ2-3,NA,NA,CASSLELREDTQYF,TGTGCCAGCAGCTTAGAACTAAGGGAAGATACGCAGTATTTT
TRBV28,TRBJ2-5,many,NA,CASSSSGGEQYF,TGTGCCAGCAGTTCATCAGGCGGGGAGCAGTACTTC
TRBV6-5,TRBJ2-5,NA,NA,CASRRTDTQETQYF,TGTGCCAGCAGACGGACCGACACCCAAGAGACCCAGTACTTC
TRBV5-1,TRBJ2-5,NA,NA,CASSKPSAETQYF,TGCGCCAGCAGCAAACCGTCGGCGGAGACCCAGTACTTC
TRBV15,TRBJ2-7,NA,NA,CATSREGMAGRSYEQYF,TGTGCCACCAGCAGAGAAGGAATGGCGGGACGGTCCTACGAGCAGTACTTC
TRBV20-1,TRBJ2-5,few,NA,CSARRVGETQYF,TGCAGTGCTCGGAGGGTTGGAGAGACCCAGTACTTC
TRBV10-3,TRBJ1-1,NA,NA,CAIRGAGVRTEAFF,TGTGCCATCAGGGGGGCGGGGGTTAGGACTGAAGCTTTCTTT
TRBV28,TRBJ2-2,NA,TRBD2,CASMGGMGSGELFF,TGTGCCAGCATGGGGGGGATGGGTTCCGGGGAGCTGTTTTTT
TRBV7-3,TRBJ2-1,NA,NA,CAGGLRGSEQFF,TGTGCCGGCGGCCTCAGGGGCTCTGAGCAGTTCTTC
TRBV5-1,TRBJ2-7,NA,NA,CASSFIGRDNEQYF,TGCGCCAGCAGCTTCATAGGCAGGGACAATGAGCAGTACTTC
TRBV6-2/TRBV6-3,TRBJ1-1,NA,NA,CASSYPSRDPMNTEAFF,TGTGCCAGCAGTTATCCTTCCAGGGACCCTATGAACACTGAAGCTTTCTTT
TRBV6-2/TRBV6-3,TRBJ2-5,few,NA,CASSYVRGRDLQETQYF,TGTGCCAGCAGTTATGTAAGGGGCAGGGACCTCCAAGAGACCCAGTACTTC
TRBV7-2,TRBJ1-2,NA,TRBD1,CASSLAPGQGANYGYTF,TGTGCCAGCAGCTTAGCCCCGGGACAGGGGGCTAACTATGGCTACACCTTC
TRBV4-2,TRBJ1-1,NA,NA,CASSQDKTAAAAAFF,TGTGCCAGCAGCCAAGATAAAACGGCCGCTGCGGCCGCTTTCTTT
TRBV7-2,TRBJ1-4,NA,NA,CASSRGLATNEKLFF,TGTGCCAGCAGCCGTGGACTGGCAACTAATGAAAAACTGTTTTTT
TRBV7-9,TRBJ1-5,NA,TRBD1,CASSKEQGIGNQPQHF,TGTGCCAGCAGCAAAGAACAGGGGATAGGGAATCAGCCCCAGCATTTT
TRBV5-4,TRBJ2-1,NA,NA,CASSLRGGPLSYNEQFF,TGTGCCAGCAGCTTGCGTGGGGGTCCCCTCTCCTACAATGAGCAGTTCTTC
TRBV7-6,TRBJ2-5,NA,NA,CASSLAARAETQYF,TGTGCCAGCAGCTTAGCAGCAAGGGCAGAGACCCAGTACTTC
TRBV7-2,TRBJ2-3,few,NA,CASSLIHTQYF,TGTGCCAGCAGCCTTATTCATACGCAGTATTTT
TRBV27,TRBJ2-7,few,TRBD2,CASSTTLAGASEQYF,TGTGCCAGCAGTACCACCCTAGCGGGGGCTAGCGAGCAGTACTTC
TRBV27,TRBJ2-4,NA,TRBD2,CASTRTSGGPNIQYF,TGTGCCAGCACCCGGACTAGCGGGGGCCCAAACATTCAGTACTTC
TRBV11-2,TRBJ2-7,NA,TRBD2,CASSPGRGGVHYEQYF,TGTGCCAGCAGCCCGGGACGCGGGGGGGTGCACTACGAGCAGTACTTC
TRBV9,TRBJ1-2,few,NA,CASSAEPGYGYTF,TGTGCCAGCAGTGCTGAGCCGGGCTATGGCTACACCTTC
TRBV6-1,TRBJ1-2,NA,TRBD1,CASSAIQGAGHGYTF,TGTGCCAGCAGTGCTATACAGGGGGCGGGCCATGGCTACACCTTC
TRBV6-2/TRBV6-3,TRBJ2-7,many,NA,CASSWSGSYEQYF,TGTGCCAGCAGTTGGAGTGGGTCCTACGAGCAGTACTTC
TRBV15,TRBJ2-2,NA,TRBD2,CATSREGGSTGELFF,TGTGCCACCAGCAGAGAGGGCGGGAGCACCGGGGAGCTGTTTTTT